This T cell receptor (beta chain) was sequenced in a study of T-cell memory formation after mild COVID-19 (dated by TCRdb to the early 2020s). In terms of the full investigation: TCR sequence clusters from the two donors were found to be largely donor specific. Longitudinal TCRalpha and TCRbeta repertoire sequencing tracked T-cell clones expanding and contracting after mild COVID-19 in a couple of donors. The cohort comprised two young, previously healthy adult volunteers, one female and one male.

Study-level results and caveats: Some responding clones were found in pre-infection memory, which suggests that pre-existing cross-reactive memory T cells took part in the SARS-CoV-2 response. From day 15 to 85, contracting clones showed balanced CD4/CD8 phenotypes, whereas a second wave of clones that expanded from day 15 to 37 leaned towards CD4+. Contracting CD4+ clones were found mainly in CM and EM memory subsets, while CD8+ clones were enriched in EMRA. SARS-CoV-2 specificity of the second-wave clones peaking on day 37 was not confirmed. Only two mild cases were covered by the study, and larger cohorts that include severe cases with pre-infection samples were considered necessary.

V and J are trimmed by 4 bases and 6 bases, and the gene matches miss 11 bases of the junction. Counted from cysteine to phenylalanine, this CDR3 has 16 amino acids. Here the CDR3 DNA is all that survives: 48 bases in frame from base 1. Looking up the germline V gene yields CDR1 SQVTM and CDR2 ANQGSEA. Ficoll-Paque density gradient centrifugation was the method used to isolate PBMCs. Sequencing was carried out with an Illumina NovaSeq 6000. cDNA libraries for TCRalpha and TCRbeta were prepared by 5'RACE using constant-segment primers, with sample barcodes and unique molecular identifiers added. RNA was extracted from every sample with Trizol reagent. The libraries were amplified in two PCR steps, and the second step added a second sample barcode and Illumina TruSeq adapters. Sequencing of the libraries was done on an Illumina NovaSeq, producing 2 x 150 bp paired-end reads. The authors' pipeline ran thus. With migec v1.2.7, reads were demultiplexed and then collapsed into UMI-guided consensus sequences. Using mixcr v2.1.11, UMI consensuses were aligned to TRA and TRB V and J templates and then assembled into clonotypes. A clonotype was counted as expanded or contracted only when both edgeR and NoisET called the clonotype significant, with the noise models trained on biological replicates. edgeR calls used a false discovery rate-adjusted p below 0.01 and a log2 fold-change threshold of 1. PCA with hierarchical clustering of max-normalized trajectories of the 1000 most abundant clonotypes was used as exploratory dynamics analysis. Separately sequenced CD4+ and CD8+ repertoires were used to assign a CD4 or CD8 phenotype to each responding clone. TCRdb trimmed the raw reads at Q25, called clones with MiXCR and kept productive beta chains. CDR3 protein duplicates are merged, each entry listing the most common genes and DNA. TCRdb assigned the V and J calls; the authors' analysis was not used. This sample is represented by roughly 400,000 distinct CDR3 sequences; 20% to 25% of them were singletons. The ten largest clonotypes hold about 8.7% of the sample.

Concerning this clonotype: The specificity of this receptor is unknown. One base away there is no much larger clone; base qualities are not given.

The source of this sequence is an adult woman who had mild COVID-19 (a few samples of this study predate the infection). The sample titles of this study are shuffled in the database, so cell type and time point are left out; the donor was told from shared clones. The specimen was PBMCs or a T cell subset sorted from them (not recorded which). The rearranged segments are TRBV29-1 and TRBJ2-1; TRBD2 agrees with 11 junctional bases. The DNA reads as follows: TGCAGCGTTGGTAAAGTAGCGGGAGGGCCGAGCAATGAGCAGTTCTTC. Its protein product is CSVGKVAGGPSNEQFF.